This T cell receptor beta chain was documented in a study of Ad26.COV2.S vaccination and SARS-CoV-2 variants. CDR3 length: 14 residues. Germline assignment: CDR1 LGHDT and CDR2 YNNKEL (reference sequence). Profiling relied on immunoSEQ multiplex PCR, and the TCRdb table lists in-frame clones only, not all of them. The data show roughly 240,000 clones, 85% to 90% seen once. Stated treatment: around 19 received Ad26.COV2.S at low or high dose, single or two shots; roughly five received placebo; per-sample allocation not given. Sampling occurred on day 63 after the first vaccine or placebo injection. As for this clone: The junction shows a germline mismatch at one end, possibly a read error.

The TCR was taken from a person aged 18 to 59 who received the Ad26.COV2.S COVID-19 vaccine or a placebo. V gene TRBV3-1 (or the pseudogene TRBV3-2) combines with J gene TRBJ2-7, with 7 positions matching TRBD1. The sequencing here drew on peripheral blood, taken in a trial of Ad26.COV2.S vaccine versus placebo. CDR3 region: CASNQQGLSYEQYF. CDR3 nucleotides: TGTGCCAGCAACCAACAGGGGTTGTCCTACGAGCAGTACTTC.